The present entry profiles one T cell receptor (beta chain) with its context. Antigen unknown. A read error may produce the germline difference seen at one junction end. Assay used: immunoSEQ multiplex PCR; TCRdb lists only in-frame clones, some missing. This sample has fewer than 120,000 clones, with 70% to 90% found just once. The entry originates in a study of T cell responses to AZD1222 COVID-19 vaccine. Notes on the study in general: Mostly white British, mostly female donors; authors suggested clonal diversity may be underestimated. The study identified only six AZD1222 recipients as seropositive at baseline.

In germline, CDR1 is GTSNPN, CDR2 SVGIG (reference sequence). There are 12 residues in the CDR3. The sequencing here drew on peripheral blood, taken on day 0 of AZD1222 vaccination. The rearrangement uses TRBV30 and TRBJ2-5, with D perhaps matching TRBD1 (6 bases). The origin of this receptor is an adult in good health. This CDR3 reads CTWTTGRETQYF. The CDR3 region has the DNA TGTACCTGGACCACAGGGCGGGAGACCCAGTACTTC.